This passage covers 13 T cell receptor beta chains from one sample sequenced in a study of blood T cell repertoires in COVID-19. Using immunoSEQ multiplex PCR, the repertoire was profiled, and TCRdb retains in-frame clones only, with some absent. The table has about 500,000 clones, roughly nine tenths seen once. Sequences were obtained from peripheral blood. These receptor sequences come from a woman between 45 and 65 years old with COVID-19, enrolled during active disease.

The V and J genes are TRBV9 and TRBJ2-7, with 7 bases lining up with TRBD2. Germline V gives CDR1 SGDLS, CDR2 YYNGEE. With 4 bases clipped from V and 6 bases from J, the junction kept 7 bases outside the gene matches. The CDR3 sequence is 13 residues long. The CDR3 region is CASSPRLAGEQYF. CDR3 DNA: TGTGCCAGCAGCCCCCGACTAGCAGGCGAGCAGTACTTC.

The chain is built from TRBV7-2 and TRBJ1-2; D is unclear. The germline V gene encodes CDR1 SGHTA and CDR2 FQGNSA. V dropped 5 bases and J dropped 6 bases, with 16 bases sitting between them. The CDR3 length is 14 residues. CDR3 nucleotide sequence: TGTGCCAGCAGCCTGCGCCGGGGAGATCATGGCTACACCTTC. This translates into CASSLRRGDHGYTF. Full variable domain (missing parts from reference TRBV7-2 and TRBJ1-2): GAGVSQSPSNKVTEKGKDVELRCDPISGHTALYWYRQSLGQGLEFLIYFQGNSAPDKSGLPSDRFSAERTGGSVSTLTIQRTQQEDSAVYLCASSLRRGDHGYTFGSGTRLTVV.

The chain employs TRBV29-1 and TRBJ2-2; D perhaps matches TRBD1 (5 bases). The CDR3 covers 15 residues. Per germline, CDR1 SQVTM and CDR2 ANQGSEA. V shed 7 bases and J shed 0 bases, with 15 bases lying between them. This CDR3 is CSAVDTGPNTGELFF. DNA for the CDR3: TGCAGCGCTGTAGACACAGGTCCGAACACCGGGGAGCTGTTTTTT.

On this clone: This specimen includes other DNA sequences encoding the same CDR3. This chain joins TRBV12-3 or TRBV12-4 and TRBJ2-1, with D possibly matching TRBD2 (6 bases). Trimming stripped 3 bases from V and 7 bases from J, with 7 bases between. The CDR3 sequence is 12 residues long. This CDR3 reads CASSFAGNEQFF. The CDR3 coding sequence is TGTGCCAGCAGTTTCGCGGGAAATGAGCAGTTCTTC.

J is TRBJ1-1 and V is TRBV5-6, with D unclear. The V and J ends lost 0 bases and 1 base respectively, with 7 bases between them. The CDR3 is 14 amino acids. Per the germline V gene, CDR1 is SGHDT and CDR2 is YYEEEE. The CDR3 DNA reads as TGTGCCAGCAGCTTGGGGAGGCGGAACACTGAAGCTTTCTTT. This translates into CASSLGRRNTEAFF.

This sequence joins TRBV14 and TRBJ1-1; D call uncertain. V lost 3 bases and J lost 11, with 19 bases in between. The CDR3 runs 14 residues. The germline V gene encodes CDR1 SGHDN and CDR2 FVKESK. The CDR3 DNA reads TGTGCCAGCAGCCAGACCCTCATCGCGGTAGTGGCTTTCTTT. As protein: CASSQTLIAVVAFF.

The chain links TRBV11-2 to TRBJ1-2; the match to TRBD1 covers 10 bases. CDR1 is SGHAT and CDR2 is FQNNGV in the germline V gene. There are 13 residues in the CDR3. Trimming at V came to 4 bases and at J to 5 bases, leaving 1 base not matched to a gene. CDR3 sequence reads: CASSWTGGYGYTF. The CDR3 bases are TGTGCCAGCAGCTGGACAGGGGGTTATGGCTACACCTTC.

This rearrangement joins TRBV9 to TRBJ2-7; 11 bases agree with TRBD2. CDR1 and CDR2 (germline): SGDLS, YYNGEE. This CDR3 contains 15 residues. J lost 5 bases, V lost 3 bases, and 7 bases had no gene match. The CDR3 spells CASSATSGGLHEQYF. As DNA, the CDR3 is TGTGCCAGCAGCGCAACTAGCGGGGGCCTGCACGAGCAGTACTTC.

In its sample, this clone was seen a few times. Other DNA variants within this sample encode the same CDR3. The gene calls are TRBV9 and TRBJ1-3, with unresolved D. The CDR3 is 14 amino acids. The V gene's germline CDR1 is SGDLS and CDR2 YYNGEE. Trimming pared 1 base from V and 1 base from J, leaving 6 bases between. CDR3 nucleotides: TGTGCCAGCAGCGTACAGGATTCTGGAAACACCATATATTTT. As protein: CASSVQDSGNTIYF.

A remark on this clone: One junction end does not reproduce the germline sequence, and a read error may be involved. This chain joins TRBV7-3 and TRBJ1-2, with D possibly being TRBD1 (6 bases). Germline V lookup: CDR1 SGHTA, CDR2 FQGTGA. This CDR3 is 14 amino acids long. CDR3 protein: CASSLSGDNYGYTF. CDR3 DNA: TGTGCCAGCAGCTTATCCGGGGACAACTATGGTTACACCTTC.

This clone was counted a few times. The chain links TRBV27 to TRBJ1-1; D possibly corresponds to TRBD1 (6 bases). CDR3 length: 15 amino acids. Trimming cost V 6 bases and J 3 bases, with 17 bases left between them. Germline values: CDR1 MNHEY, CDR2 SMNVEV (reference sequence). The CDR3 DNA reads as TGTGCCAGCAGGGACAGCCTCTTACCTTACACTGAAGCTTTCTTT. Its translation is CASRDSLLPYTEAFF.

The chain uses TRBV10-3 and TRBJ1-2, with 7 positions matching TRBD1. The CDR3 has 14 amino acids. Trimming at V came to 4 bases and at J to 4 bases, leaving 6 bases not matched to a gene. Germline V CDR1 and CDR2: ENHRY, SYGVKD. Here the CDR3 reads CAISGGDRFYGYTF. CDR3 nucleotide sequence: TGTGCCATCAGTGGAGGGGACAGATTCTATGGCTACACCTTC.

The J gene is TRBJ1-1, the V gene TRBV18, with 9 bases identical to TRBD1. The CDR3 runs 15 residues. Germline-derived CDR1 and CDR2 are KGHSH and LQKENI. The J segment lost 1 base and the V segment lost 3 bases, leaving 3 bases of the junction unmatched. CDR3 nucleotides: TGTGCCAGCTCACCGACACAGGGGGCGAACACTGAAGCTTTCTTT. It codes for CASSPTQGANTEAFF.